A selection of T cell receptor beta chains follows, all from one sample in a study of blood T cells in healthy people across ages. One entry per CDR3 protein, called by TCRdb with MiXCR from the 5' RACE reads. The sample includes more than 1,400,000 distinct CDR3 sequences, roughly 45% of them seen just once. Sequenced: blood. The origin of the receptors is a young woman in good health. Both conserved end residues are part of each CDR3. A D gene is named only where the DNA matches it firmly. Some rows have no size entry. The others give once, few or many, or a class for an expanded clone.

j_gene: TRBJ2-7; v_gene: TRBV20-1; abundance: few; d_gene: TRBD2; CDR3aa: CSALGGLAGTYEQYF; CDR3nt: TGCAGTGCTCTAGGGGGACTAGCGGGTACCTACGAGCAGTACTTC
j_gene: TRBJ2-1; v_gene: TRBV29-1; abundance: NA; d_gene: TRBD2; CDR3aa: CSVTTSSHNEQFF; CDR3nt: TGCAGCGTTACGACTAGCTCTCACAATGAGCAGTTCTTC
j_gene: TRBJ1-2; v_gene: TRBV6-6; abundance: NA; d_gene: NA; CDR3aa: CASSYSSASGYTF; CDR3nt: TGTGCCAGCAGTTACTCGTCGGCAAGCGGCTACACCTTC
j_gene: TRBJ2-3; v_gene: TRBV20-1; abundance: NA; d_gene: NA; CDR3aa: CSARDTEDTQYF; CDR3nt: TGCAGTGCCCGGGACACCGAAGATACGCAGTATTTT
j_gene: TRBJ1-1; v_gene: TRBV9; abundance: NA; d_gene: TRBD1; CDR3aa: CASSVETGQKNTEAFF; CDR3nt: TGTGCCAGCAGCGTAGAGACAGGGCAGAAGAACACTGAAGCTTTCTTT
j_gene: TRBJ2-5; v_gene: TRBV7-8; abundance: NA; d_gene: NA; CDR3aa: CASSLTTSRETQYF; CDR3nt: TGTGCCAGCAGCTTAACAACTAGCCGAGAGACCCAGTACTTC
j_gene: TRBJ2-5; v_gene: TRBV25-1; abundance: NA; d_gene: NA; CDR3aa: CASSEWSKGETQYF; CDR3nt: TGTGCCAGCAGTGAATGGTCGAAAGGAGAGACCCAGTACTTC
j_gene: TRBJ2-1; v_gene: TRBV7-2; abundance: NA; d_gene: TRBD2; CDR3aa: CASSQDPKPGLAREFF; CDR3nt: TGTGCCAGCAGCCAAGATCCCAAGCCGGGACTAGCAAGAGAGTTCTTC
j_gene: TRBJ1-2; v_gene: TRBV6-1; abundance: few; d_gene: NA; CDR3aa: CASVDFYGYTF; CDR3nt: TGTGCCAGCGTGGATTTCTATGGCTACACCTTC
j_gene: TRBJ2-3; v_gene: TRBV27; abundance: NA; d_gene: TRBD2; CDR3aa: CASSSLAGGLADAQYF; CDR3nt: TGTGCCAGCAGCTCCTTAGCGGGAGGGCTGGCAGATGCGCAGTATTTT
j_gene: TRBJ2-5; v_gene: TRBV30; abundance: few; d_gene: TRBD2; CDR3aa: CAWSRTSGETQYF; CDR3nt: TGTGCCTGGAGCCGGACTAGCGGTGAGACCCAGTACTTC
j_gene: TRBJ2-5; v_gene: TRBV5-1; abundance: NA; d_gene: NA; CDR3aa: CASSLSGLGKTQYF; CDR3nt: TGCGCCAGCAGCTTATCCGGACTGGGGAAGACCCAGTACTTC
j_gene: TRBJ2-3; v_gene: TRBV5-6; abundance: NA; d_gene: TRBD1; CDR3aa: CASSWSLLGQGRTDTQYF; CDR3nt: TGTGCCAGCAGCTGGTCCCTCCTTGGACAGGGGAGGACAGATACGCAGTATTTT
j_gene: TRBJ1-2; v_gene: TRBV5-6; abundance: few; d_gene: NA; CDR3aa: CASSPDNPNYGYTF; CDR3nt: TGTGCCAGCAGCCCGGACAACCCTAACTATGGCTACACCTTC
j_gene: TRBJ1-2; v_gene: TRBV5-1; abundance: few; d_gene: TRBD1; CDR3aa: CASSSTGTAFNYGYTF; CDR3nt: TGCGCCAGCAGCTCCACCGGGACAGCCTTTAACTATGGCTACACCTTC
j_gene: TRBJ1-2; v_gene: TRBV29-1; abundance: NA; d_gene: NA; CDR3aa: CSVERFGEGRNYGYTF; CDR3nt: TGCAGCGTTGAAAGGTTCGGGGAGGGGCGAAACTATGGCTACACCTTC
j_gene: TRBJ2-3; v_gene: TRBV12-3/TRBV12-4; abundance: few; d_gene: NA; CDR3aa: CASSLVSTQYF; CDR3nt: TGTGCCAGCAGTTTAGTCAGTACGCAGTATTTT
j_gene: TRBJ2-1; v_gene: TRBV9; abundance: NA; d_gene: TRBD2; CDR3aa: CASSGDPAGETYNEQFF; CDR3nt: TGTGCCAGCAGCGGGGACCCAGCGGGGGAAACCTACAATGAGCAGTTCTTC
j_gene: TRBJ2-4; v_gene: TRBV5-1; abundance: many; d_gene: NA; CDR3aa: CASSSGRQGGIQYF; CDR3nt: TGCGCCAGCAGCTCGGGCCGACAGGGAGGGATTCAGTACTTC
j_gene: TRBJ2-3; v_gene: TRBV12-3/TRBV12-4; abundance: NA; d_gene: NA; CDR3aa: CASSLSDSTDTQYF; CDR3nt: TGTGCCAGCAGTTTGTCGGACAGCACAGATACGCAGTATTTT
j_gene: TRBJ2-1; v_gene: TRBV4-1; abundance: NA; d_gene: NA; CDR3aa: CASSEDNSYNEQFF; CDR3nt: TGCGCCAGCAGCGAAGACAACTCCTACAATGAGCAGTTCTTC
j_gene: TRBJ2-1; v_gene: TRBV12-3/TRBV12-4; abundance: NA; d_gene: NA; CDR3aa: CASSPPGLGGQFF; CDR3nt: TGTGCCAGCAGCCCCCCCGGTTTAGGGGGGCAGTTCTTC
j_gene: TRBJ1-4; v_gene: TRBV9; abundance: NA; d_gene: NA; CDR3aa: CASSPGVYEKLFF; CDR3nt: TGTGCCAGCAGCCCTGGGGTTTACGAAAAACTGTTTTTT
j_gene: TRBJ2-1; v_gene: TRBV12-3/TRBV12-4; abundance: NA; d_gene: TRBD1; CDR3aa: CASSRGRDRGSEQFF; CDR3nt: TGTGCCAGCAGTCGAGGACGGGACAGGGGCAGTGAGCAGTTCTTC
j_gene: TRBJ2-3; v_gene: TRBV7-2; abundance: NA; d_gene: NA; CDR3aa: CASSTNALRTGADTQYF; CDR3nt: TGTGCCAGCAGCACAAACGCACTCCGGACTGGGGCAGATACGCAGTATTTT
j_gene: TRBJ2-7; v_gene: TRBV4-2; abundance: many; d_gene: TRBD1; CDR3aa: CASSQAGTGAYEQYF; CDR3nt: TGTGCCAGCAGCCAAGCTGGGACAGGGGCTTACGAGCAGTACTTC
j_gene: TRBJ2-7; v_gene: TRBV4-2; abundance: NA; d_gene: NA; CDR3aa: CASSQDPSAGYEQYF; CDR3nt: TGTGCCAGCAGCCAAGATCCTAGCGCGGGCTACGAGCAGTACTTC
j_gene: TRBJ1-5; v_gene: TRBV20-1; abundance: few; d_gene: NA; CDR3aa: CSASDGHLDQPQHF; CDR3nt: TGCAGTGCTAGTGACGGACATTTAGATCAGCCCCAGCATTTT
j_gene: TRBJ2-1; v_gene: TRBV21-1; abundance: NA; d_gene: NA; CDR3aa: CASSKGGQGVAASYNEQFF; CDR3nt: TGTGCCAGCAGCAAAGGGGGACAGGGGGTAGCGGCGTCCTACAATGAGCAGTTCTTC
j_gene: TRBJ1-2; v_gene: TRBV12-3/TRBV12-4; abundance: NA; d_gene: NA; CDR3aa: CASSLGGAHYTF; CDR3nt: TGTGCCAGCAGTTTAGGGGGGGCCCACTACACCTTC
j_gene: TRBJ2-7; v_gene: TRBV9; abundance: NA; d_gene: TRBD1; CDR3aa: CASSRDRGANEQYF; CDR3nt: TGTGCCAGCAGCCGAGACAGGGGTGCCAATGAGCAGTACTTC
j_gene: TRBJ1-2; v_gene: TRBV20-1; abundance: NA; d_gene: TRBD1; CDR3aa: CSAPPFTDRDDYGYTF; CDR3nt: TGCAGTGCTCCACCATTTACCGACAGGGACGACTATGGCTACACCTTC
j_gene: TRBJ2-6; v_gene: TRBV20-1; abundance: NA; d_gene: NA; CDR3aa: CSARAGNPGANVLTF; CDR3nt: TGCTCCGCTAGGGCAGGGAACCCGGGGGCCAACGTCCTGACTTTC
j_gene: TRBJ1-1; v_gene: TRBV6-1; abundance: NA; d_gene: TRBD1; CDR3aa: CASSSGQGRVNTEAFF; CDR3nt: TGTGCCAGCAGTTCCGGACAGGGGAGGGTGAACACTGAAGCTTTCTTT
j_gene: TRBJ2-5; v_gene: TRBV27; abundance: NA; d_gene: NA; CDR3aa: CASSLYSGETQYF; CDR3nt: TGTGCCAGCAGTTTATACAGCGGAGAGACCCAGTACTTC
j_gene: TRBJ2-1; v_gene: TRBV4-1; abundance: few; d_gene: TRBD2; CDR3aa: CASSQEGEGGNYNEQFF; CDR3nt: TGCGCCAGCAGCCAAGAAGGGGAGGGCGGGAACTACAATGAGCAGTTCTTC
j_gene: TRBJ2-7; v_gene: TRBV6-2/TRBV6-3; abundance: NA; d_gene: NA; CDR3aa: CASTQGIYEQYF; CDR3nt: TGTGCCAGCACCCAGGGCATCTACGAGCAGTACTTC
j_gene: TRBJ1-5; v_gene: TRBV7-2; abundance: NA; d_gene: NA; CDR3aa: CASSSYTNRPQHF; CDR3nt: TGTGCCAGCAGCTCCTACACGAATCGGCCCCAGCATTTT
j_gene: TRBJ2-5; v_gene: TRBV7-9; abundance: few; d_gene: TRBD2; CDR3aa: CASSLPPSGQETQYF; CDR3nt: TGTGCCAGCAGCTTACCGCCTAGCGGACAAGAGACCCAGTACTTC
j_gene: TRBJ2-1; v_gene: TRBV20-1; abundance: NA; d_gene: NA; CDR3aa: CSARPPGGNEQFF; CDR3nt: TGCAGTGCTAGGCCCCCAGGGGGGAATGAGCAGTTCTTC
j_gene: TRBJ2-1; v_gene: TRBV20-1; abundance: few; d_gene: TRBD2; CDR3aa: CSAGGRALPYNEQFF; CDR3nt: TGCAGTGCAGGTGGGAGGGCCCTTCCCTACAATGAGCAGTTCTTC
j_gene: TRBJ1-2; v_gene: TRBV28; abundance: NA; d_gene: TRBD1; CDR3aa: CASSKGGTDGSYGYTF; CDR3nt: TGTGCCAGCAGTAAAGGGGGGACAGATGGTAGCTATGGCTACACCTTC
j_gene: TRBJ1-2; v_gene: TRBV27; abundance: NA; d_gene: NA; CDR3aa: CASSLTTGHYGYTF; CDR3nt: TGTGCCAGCAGTTTGACAACGGGGCACTATGGCTACACCTTC
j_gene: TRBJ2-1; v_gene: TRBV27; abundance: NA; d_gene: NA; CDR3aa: CASSLTDQLNEQFF; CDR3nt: TGTGCCAGCAGTTTAACAGACCAGTTGAATGAGCAGTTCTTC
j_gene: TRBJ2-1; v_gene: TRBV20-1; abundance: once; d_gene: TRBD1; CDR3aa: CSASLGTGGDNEQFF; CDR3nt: TGCAGTGCTAGTCTCGGGACAGGGGGGGACAATGAGCAGTTCTTC
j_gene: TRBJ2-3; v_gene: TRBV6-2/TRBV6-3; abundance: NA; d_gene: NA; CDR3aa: CASSYAGTPLLTDTQYF; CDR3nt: TGTGCCAGCAGTTACGCCGGGACACCCCTACTCACCGATACGCAGTATTTT
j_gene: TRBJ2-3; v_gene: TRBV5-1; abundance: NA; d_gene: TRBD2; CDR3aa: CASSRRPTGGAAPSTDTQYF; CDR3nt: TGCGCCAGCAGCAGGCGCCCCACGGGGGGAGCGGCCCCTAGCACAGATACGCAGTATTTT
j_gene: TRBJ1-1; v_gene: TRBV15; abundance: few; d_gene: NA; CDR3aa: CATSRRTVLNTEAFF; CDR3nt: TGTGCCACCAGCCGAAGGACAGTACTGAACACTGAAGCTTTCTTT
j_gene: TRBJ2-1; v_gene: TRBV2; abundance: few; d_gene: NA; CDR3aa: CASTLELMDNEQFF; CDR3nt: TGTGCCAGCACCCTAGAACTTATGGACAATGAGCAGTTCTTC
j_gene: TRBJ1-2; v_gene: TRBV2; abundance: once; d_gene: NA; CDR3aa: CASSMVGSGAYGYTF; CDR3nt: TGTGCCAGCAGTATGGTTGGCTCAGGGGCCTATGGCTACACCTTC
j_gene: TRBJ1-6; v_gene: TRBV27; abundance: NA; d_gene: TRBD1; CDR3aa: CASSSRTGGSNSPLHF; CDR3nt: TGTGCCAGCAGTTCCCGGACAGGGGGGAGTAATTCACCCCTCCACTTT
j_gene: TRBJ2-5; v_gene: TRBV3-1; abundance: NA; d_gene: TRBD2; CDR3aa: CASSRTSGGPAGQETQYF; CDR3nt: TGTGCCAGCAGCCGGACTAGCGGGGGCCCGGCGGGCCAAGAGACCCAGTACTTC
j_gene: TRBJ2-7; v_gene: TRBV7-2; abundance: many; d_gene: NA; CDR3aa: CASSLNRGEQYF; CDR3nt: TGTGCCAGCAGCTTAAATAGGGGCGAGCAGTACTTC
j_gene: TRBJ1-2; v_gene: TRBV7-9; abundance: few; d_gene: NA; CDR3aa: CASSLVDLKGYTF; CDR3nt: TGTGCCAGCAGCTTAGTCGACCTCAAGGGCTACACCTTC
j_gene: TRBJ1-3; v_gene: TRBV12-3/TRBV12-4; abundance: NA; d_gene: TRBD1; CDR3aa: CASSTGTGSGNTIYF; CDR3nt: TGTGCCAGCAGCACCGGGACAGGGTCTGGAAACACCATATATTTT